Listed here is a single T cell receptor beta chain. Germline assignment: CDR1 MNHEY and CDR2 SVGAGI. The CDR3 has 17 residues. UMI-labeled TRB cDNA libraries were prepared by 5' RACE. TCRdb reworked the 5' RACE reads into one entry per CDR3 protein, no DNA. In all, the sample yields around 140,000 distinct CDR3 sequences. This entry belongs to a study of CXCR3-negative and CXCR3-positive naive CD8 T cells. Naive CD8+ T cells showed CD45RO-CCR7+CD27+CD95-. The TCR comes from a human donor in good health. Some clones in this sample may be carry-over from other donors' samples. The sequencing sample was made of naive CXCR3- CD8+ T cells from blood. Subset denoted: CD45RO-CCR7+CD27+CD95- naive CD8+ T cells lacking CXCR3 (TNR3-). The chain joins TRBV6-5 to TRBJ1-1; TCRdb's D gene call, TRBD1, goes unchecked for lack of DNA. CDR3 protein: CASSYSIEGLGDTEAFF.